A selection of T cell receptor beta chains follows, all from one sample in a study of T cell repertoires in cytomegalovirus infection. TCRdb used MiXCR to reprocess the reads, holding one entry per CDR3 protein. Here the sample spans fewer than 1,000,000 distinct CDR3 sequences, around 30% being singletons. No antigen has been assigned to these receptors. The specimen comprised cultured CD8+ T cells from PBMCs, sampled from culture after CMV antigen stimulation. These TCRs come from a human donor in good health (CMV status not recorded). Some clones in this sample may be carry-over from other donors' samples. The CDR3 runs from the conserved cysteine through the conserved F or W. The order of the fields is J gene, D gene, V gene, clone size, CDR3 protein, CDR3 DNA. D genes are given only for firm matches. Only part of the rows carry a size: once, few, many, or a class if the clone is expanded.

>TRBJ1-4|NA|TRBV7-2|medium-sized
CASSLRGAGEKLFF
TGTGCCAGCAGCTTAAGGGGGGCAGGTGAAAAACTGTTTTTT
>TRBJ1-2|NA|TRBV2|few
CASSEGVGTVYGYTF
TGTGCCAGCAGTGAAGGCGTCGGGACGGTCTATGGCTACACCTTC
>TRBJ2-3|TRBD2|TRBV24-1|few
CATSGWTSGADTQYF
TGTGCCACCAGTGGGTGGACTAGCGGGGCAGATACGCAGTATTTT
>TRBJ2-7|TRBD2|TRBV6-5|NA
CASSHGGRYEQYF
TGTGCCAGCAGCCACGGGGGGAGGTACGAGCAGTACTTC
>TRBJ1-6|TRBD1|TRBV4-3|few
CASSPQTGEVHNSPLHF
TGCGCCAGCAGCCCGCAGACAGGGGAGGTCCATAATTCACCCCTCCACTTT
>TRBJ1-2|NA|TRBV2|NA
CAILRGGDYGYTF
TGTGCCATCCTGCGGGGCGGGGACTATGGCTACACCTTC
>TRBJ1-3|TRBD1|TRBV20-1|NA
CSARGQGLGNTIYF
TGCAGTGCTAGGGGACAGGGTTTAGGAAACACCATATATTTT
>TRBJ2-1|TRBD1|TRBV6-2/TRBV6-3|NA
CASTHDRGPYNEQFF
TGTGCCAGCACCCATGACAGGGGGCCGTACAATGAGCAGTTCTTC
>TRBJ2-5|NA|TRBV6-2/TRBV6-3|NA
CACRRGQQETQYF
TGTGCCTGCCGGCGGGGACAACAAGAGACCCAGTACTTC
>TRBJ1-4|TRBD1|TRBV7-4|NA
CASRKPLRTGRNEKLFF
TGTGCCAGCCGAAAGCCATTGCGGACAGGACGTAATGAAAAACTGTTTTTT
>TRBJ2-2|TRBD2|TRBV2|NA
CASSHQRLAGAPNTGELFF
TGTGCCAGCAGCCACCAGAGACTAGCGGGGGCCCCGAACACCGGGGAGCTGTTTTTT
>TRBJ1-5|NA|TRBV6-5|few
CASSSGTVGSNQPQHF
TGTGCCAGCAGTAGCGGGACCGTGGGAAGCAATCAGCCCCAGCATTTT
>TRBJ2-1|NA|TRBV7-9|few
CASSLGKSREQFF
TGTGCCAGCAGCTTAGGTAAATCCCGCGAGCAGTTCTTC
>TRBJ1-1|TRBD1|TRBV6-6|many
CASSRDRGSTEAFF
TGTGCCAGCAGTCGAGACAGGGGATCCACTGAAGCTTTCTTT
>TRBJ1-4|NA|TRBV19|few
CATTVRGRGSEKLFF
TGTGCCACTACCGTAAGAGGGCGTGGGAGTGAAAAACTGTTTTTT
>TRBJ1-1|NA|TRBV20-1|NA
CSAPPPGEPLEAFF
TGCAGTGCACCTCCTCCGGGAGAGCCACTCGAAGCTTTCTTT
>TRBJ2-3|TRBD2|TRBV6-4|once
CASSSLYSGGSTDTQYF
TGTGCCAGCAGTTCCCTCTATAGCGGGGGAAGCACAGATACGCAGTATTTT
>TRBJ1-2|NA|TRBV18|many
CASSPLRGVRYGYTF
TGTGCCAGCTCACCTCTGCGGGGGGTGCGCTATGGCTACACCTTC
>TRBJ2-7|TRBD1|TRBV15|NA
CATQLEQGNYEQYF
TGTGCCACCCAATTAGAACAGGGGAACTACGAGCAGTACTTC
>TRBJ1-4|TRBD1|TRBV28|once
CASSSSSRTGKFEKLFF
TGTGCCAGCAGTTCATCTTCCCGGACAGGGAAGTTTGAAAAACTGTTTTTT
>TRBJ1-2|NA|TRBV20-1|NA
CSAPDSLLYGYTF
TGCAGTGCCCCGGACAGCCTGCTCTATGGCTACACCTTC
>TRBJ2-7|TRBD1|TRBV7-8|many
CASSPPGTGDPYEQYF
TGTGCCAGCAGCCCTCCCGGGACAGGGGACCCCTACGAGCAGTACTTC
>TRBJ1-2|TRBD1|TRBV7-3|few
CASSLRPDREDGYTF
TGTGCCAGCAGCTTACGCCCGGACAGGGAGGATGGCTACACCTTC
>TRBJ2-4|NA|TRBV9|few
CASSPPGTEAKNIQYF
TGTGCCAGCAGCCCCCCCGGGACCGAAGCCAAAAACATTCAGTACTTC
>TRBJ2-5|TRBD2|TRBV12-3/TRBV12-4|NA
CASSLSLAGGYETQYF
TGTGCCAGCAGTTTAAGCCTAGCGGGGGGGTACGAGACCCAGTACTTC
>TRBJ2-3|NA|TRBV12-3/TRBV12-4|NA
CASNSGGPTDTQYF
TGTGCCAGCAATTCGGGGGGCCCCACAGATACGCAGTATTTT
>TRBJ1-1|TRBD1|TRBV6-2/TRBV6-3|few
CASSSRGPLEAFF
TGTGCCAGCAGTAGCAGGGGGCCTTTAGAAGCTTTCTTT